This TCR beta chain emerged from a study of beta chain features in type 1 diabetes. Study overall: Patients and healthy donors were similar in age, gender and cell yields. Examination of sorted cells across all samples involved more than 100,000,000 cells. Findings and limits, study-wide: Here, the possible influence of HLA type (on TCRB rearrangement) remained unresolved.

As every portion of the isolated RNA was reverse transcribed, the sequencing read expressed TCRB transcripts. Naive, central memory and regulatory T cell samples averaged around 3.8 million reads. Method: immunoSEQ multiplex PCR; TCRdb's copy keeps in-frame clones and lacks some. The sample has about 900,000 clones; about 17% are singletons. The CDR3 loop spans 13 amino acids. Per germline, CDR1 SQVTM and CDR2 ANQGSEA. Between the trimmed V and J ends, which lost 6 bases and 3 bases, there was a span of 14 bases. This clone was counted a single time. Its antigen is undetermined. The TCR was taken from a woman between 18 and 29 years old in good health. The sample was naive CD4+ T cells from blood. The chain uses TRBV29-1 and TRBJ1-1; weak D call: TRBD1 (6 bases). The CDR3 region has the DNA TGCAGCGTGGGTGTGAGGGGGGACACTGAAGCTTTCTTT. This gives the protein CSVGVRGDTEAFF.